This T cell receptor (beta chain) was retrieved from a study of cytomegalovirus exposure and HLA in healthy donors. Study-wide results and caveats: Associated with cytomegalovirus, according to the listing, were about 160 TCR beta chains.

J was trimmed by 6 bases and V by 5 bases; bases with no gene match: 10. The length of the CDR3 is 16 residues. Germline assignment: CDR1 SGHDT and CDR2 YYEEEE. Comment on this clone: Antigen specificity is unknown.

Method: immunoSEQ multiplex PCR; TCRdb's copy keeps in-frame clones and lacks some. The sample yields about 74,000 clones, less than 95% seen once. Material: PBMCs. The chain couples TRBV5-6 to TRBJ2-3, with 12 bases aligning to TRBD1. The source of this sequence is a woman between 18 and 29 years old in good health and CMV-seropositive. In nucleotides, the CDR3 is TGTGCCAGCAGTTCTCCGGGACAGGGGGCGCGTGATACGCAGTATTTT. It translates to CASSSPGQGARDTQYF.